These 32 T cell receptor beta chains came from one sample sequenced in a study of cytomegalovirus exposure and HLA in healthy donors. In the PCR, 60 Vbeta and 13 Jbeta primers were used. Using immunoSEQ multiplex PCR, the repertoire was profiled, and TCRdb retains in-frame clones only, with some absent. The table for this sample gives fewer than 110,000 clones. The sequencing sample was made of PBMCs. These receptors all stem from a man between 40 and 49 years old in good health and CMV-seronegative.

The chain joins TRBV9 to TRBJ2-2; D gene uncertain. Deletions cut 0 bases from V and 6 bases from J, with 3 bases between. CDR1 is SGDLS, CDR2 YYNGEE, per germline. The CDR3 contains 12 residues. The DNA for the CDR3 is TGTGCCAGCAGCGTAGTCGCCGGGGAGCTGTTTTTT. This codes for CASSVVAGELFF.

This chain links TRBV11-2 with TRBJ2-3; TRBD2 agrees at 11 bases. The CDR3 covers 17 residues. The germline CDR1 and CDR2 sequences are SGHAT and FQNNGV. The junction had 13 bases not matched to a gene; V was cut back by 6 bases and J by 5 bases. The CDR3 nucleotides are TGTGCCAGCAGACATAGAAAACTAGCGGGAGAAAGAGATACGCAGTATTTT. It is translated as CASRHRKLAGERDTQYF.

The chain carries TRBV18 and TRBJ2-2; tentatively, D is TRBD2 (6 bases). V lost 3 bases and J lost 0, with 17 bases in between. The germline CDR1 and CDR2 sequences are KGHSH and LQKENI. The CDR3 runs to 18 residues. Here the CDR3 DNA reads TGTGCCAGCTCACCTCGTACAATTAGCGGAGCGAACACCGGGGAGCTGTTTTTT. It translates to CASSPRTISGANTGELFF.

V is TRBV5-1 and J is TRBJ2-3, with D possibly being TRBD2 (6 bases). There are 13 residues in the CDR3. The ends were cut back, 3 bases at V and 1 base at J, with 6 bases in the middle. Germline loops: CDR1 SGHRS, CDR2 YFSETQ. The CDR3 sequence: CASSWGGTDTQYF. For the CDR3, the DNA is TGCGCCAGCAGCTGGGGGGGCACAGATACGCAGTATTTT.

The V and J genes are TRBV7-2 and TRBJ2-5, with 11 bases aligning to TRBD1. CDR1 and CDR2 from the germline V gene are SGHTA and FQGNSA. This CDR3 comprises 15 residues. V lost 3 bases, J lost 6 bases, and 6 bases stayed unmatched. The CDR3 protein is CASSFWTGGRQTQYF. CDR3 in DNA: TGTGCCAGCAGCTTTTGGACAGGGGGCAGACAGACCCAGTACTTC.

This sequence joins TRBV2 and TRBJ2-7; no definite D call. The germline V and J ends were trimmed by 5 bases and 1 base, with 12 bases remaining between them. This CDR3 has 14 amino acids. Per germline, CDR1 SNHLY and CDR2 FYNNEI. The CDR3 region has the DNA TGTGCCAGCAGTTCGTTTGGCAGGTCCTACGAGCAGTACTTC. Protein sequence: CASSSFGRSYEQYF.

The CDR3 DNA reads as TGTGCCAGCAGTTACTCGGCGTCTAGCTCCTACGAGCAGTACTTC. Translated: CASSYSASSSYEQYF. This sequence joins TRBV6-5 and TRBJ2-7, with D unresolved. The germline V gene encodes CDR1 MNHEY and CDR2 SVGAGI. Trimming shortened V by 0 bases and J by 0 bases, and 9 bases separated the two germline ends. The CDR3 is 15 residues long.

The chain is built from TRBV28 and TRBJ2-1; TRBD1 aligns across 8 bases. Looked up from germline, CDR1 is MDHEN and CDR2 is SYDVKM. The ends lost 1 base at V and 4 bases at J; junction bases unmatched: 24. CDR3 length equals 22 residues. The CDR3 is CASSLLGWPKGDRSSLYNEQFF. The CDR3, as DNA: TGTGCCAGCAGTTTATTGGGGTGGCCAAAAGGGGACAGGAGTTCCCTTTACAATGAGCAGTTCTTC.

The genes are TRBV5-4 and TRBJ2-7, with 13 bases aligning to TRBD2. Germline assignment: CDR1 SGHNT and CDR2 YYREEE (reference sequence). V gave up 4 bases and J gave up 2 bases; unmatched junction bases: 3. The CDR3 spans 15 residues. The DNA of the CDR3 is TGTGCCAGCAGCCAACTAGCGGGGGGGACCTACGAGCAGTACTTC. Encoded protein: CASSQLAGGTYEQYF.

Comments on this clone: Other DNA sequences in the same sample also yield this CDR3. J is TRBJ1-5 and V is TRBV7-6; weak D call: TRBD1 (5 bases). CDR1 and CDR2 (germline): SGHVS, FNYEAQ. Trimming cost V 3 bases and J 3 bases, with 18 bases left between them. This CDR3 is 17 amino acids long. The CDR3 region is CASSLLPPDSSNQPQHF. CDR3 sequence (DNA): TGTGCCAGCAGCTTGCTGCCCCCCGACAGTTCCAATCAGCCCCAGCATTTT.

The chain recombines TRBV5-6 with TRBJ2-7; 7 bases fit TRBD1. Germline loops: CDR1 SGHDT, CDR2 YYEEEE. V was clipped by 4 bases and J by 2 bases; unmatched bases: 9. The CDR3 runs 15 residues. The DNA for the CDR3 is TGTGCCAGCAGCGAACTGGGGACAGAAGCCTACGAGCAGTACTTC. Protein product: CASSELGTEAYEQYF.

The J gene is TRBJ2-5, the V gene TRBV18, with 12 bases lining up with TRBD2. The CDR3 is 19 amino acids. Trimming cost V 0 bases and J 5 bases; bases outside gene matches: 13. The germline CDR1 and CDR2 sequences are KGHSH and LQKENI. Here the CDR3 reads CASSPPRLAGVEIGETQYF. Written as DNA, the CDR3 is TGTGCCAGCTCACCACCGAGACTAGCGGGAGTAGAAATAGGGGAGACCCAGTACTTC.

The chain is built from TRBV5-4 and TRBJ2-2; 10 bases align to TRBD1. This CDR3 region has 17 residues. Trimming cost V 4 bases and J 2 bases; bases outside gene matches: 8. The V gene's germline CDR1 is SGHNT and CDR2 YYREEE (reference sequence). CDR3 coding DNA: TGTGCCAGCAGCCCCTCTGGGGACAGGGGTAACACCGGGGAGCTGTTTTTT. Translated, it gives CASSPSGDRGNTGELFF.

The chain couples TRBV5-6 to TRBJ2-7, with D perhaps TRBD2 (5 bases). This CDR3 contains 12 residues. V dropped 5 bases and J dropped 3 bases, with 9 bases sitting between them. Germline CDR1 reads SGHDT; CDR2 reads YYEEEE. The CDR3 region is CASSHEGYEQYF. The DNA for the CDR3 is TGTGCCAGCAGTCACGAGGGCTACGAGCAGTACTTC. The full variable domain, rest sourced from reference TRBV5-6 and TRBJ2-7, is DAGVTQSPTHLIKTRGQQVTLRCSPKSGHDTVSWYQQALGQGPQFIFQYYEEEERQRGNFPDRFSGHQFPNYSSELNVNALLLGDSALYLCASSHEGYEQYFGPGTRLTVT.

The chain is built from TRBV6-5 and TRBJ1-2; TRBD1 might be the D (6 bases). The V and J ends lost 4 bases and 3 bases respectively, with 18 bases between them. This CDR3 has 16 residues. The germline gives CDR1 MNHEY, CDR2 SVGAGI. As DNA, the CDR3 is TGTGCCAGCAGTTCCCTCTCGGGGGGACAATACTATGGCTACACCTTC. This translates into CASSSLSGGQYYGYTF.

The chain has TRBV7-2 and TRBJ2-7; 9 bases match TRBD1. The CDR3 is made up of 13 amino acids. Germline V gene sequence: CDR1 SGHTA, CDR2 FQGNSA. V trimming: 3 bases; J trimming: 5 bases; junction bases outside the gene matches: 2. As DNA, the CDR3 is TGTGCCAGCAGCTTTAGGACAGGGGACGAGCAGTACTTC. As protein: CASSFRTGDEQYF.

The rearrangement links TRBV7-9 to TRBJ2-5; tentatively, D is TRBD2 (6 bases). The V end lost 5 bases, the J end lost 5 bases, and 9 bases lay between the germline ends. In germline, CDR1 is SEHNR, CDR2 FQNEAQ (reference sequence). The CDR3 extends over 12 amino acids. The CDR3: CASSREIETQYF. CDR3 DNA: TGTGCCAGCAGCCGGGAGATCGAGACCCAGTACTTC.

The chain is built from TRBV5-6 and TRBJ2-1; TRBD1 is a possible D gene (5 bases). This CDR3 has 12 residues. Trimming left V 1 base short and J 10 bases short, with 9 bases between. Germline lookup yields CDR1 SGHDT and CDR2 YYEEEE. CDR3 sequence (DNA): TGTGCCAGCAGCTTGTCAGGGTGGGAGCAGTTCTTC. Amino acids: CASSLSGWEQFF. The full variable domain, rest sourced from reference TRBV5-6 and TRBJ2-1, is DAGVTQSPTHLIKTRGQQVTLRCSPKSGHDTVSWYQQALGQGPQFIFQYYEEEERQRGNFPDRFSGHQFPNYSSELNVNALLLGDSALYLCASSLSGWEQFFGPGTRLTVL.

This CDR3 is CASSQVLRTSSGANVLTF. The CDR3 DNA reads TGCGCCAGCAGCCAAGTCTTGCGGACAAGCTCTGGGGCCAACGTCCTGACTTTC. The rearrangement uses TRBV4-1 and TRBJ2-6; weak D call: TRBD1 (5 bases). This CDR3 comprises 18 residues. Trimming removed 1 base from V and 0 bases from J, with 13 bases in between. Per the germline V gene, CDR1 is MGHRA and CDR2 is YSYEKL.

This chain links TRBV30 with TRBJ2-7, with 12 positions matching TRBD1. Germline CDR1 reads GTSNPN; CDR2 reads SVGIG (reference sequence). The CDR3 consists of 13 residues. V shed 3 bases and J 6 bases; nucleotides not matched to a gene: 3. CDR3 sequence: CAWSRDRGREQYF. CDR3 sequence (DNA): TGTGCCTGGAGCCGGGACAGGGGGCGCGAGCAGTACTTC.

This chain joins TRBV19 and TRBJ2-3; 8 bases are shared with TRBD1. The V and J ends lost 7 bases and 1 base, in that order; junction bases with no gene match: 7. The CDR3 spans 15 residues. Germline assignment: CDR1 LNHDA and CDR2 SQIVND (reference sequence). CDR3 DNA: TGTGCCAGTAATAGTCTGGGACAGGGCACAGATACGCAGTATTTT. Amino acids: CASNSLGQGTDTQYF.

Regarding this clone: The sample contains more than one DNA sequence encoding this CDR3. CDR3 DNA sequence: TGTGCCAGCAGGGGGGGACCGTCCAATAATCAGCCCCAGCATTTT. This gives the protein CASRGGPSNNQPQHF. The V gene is TRBV2, the J gene TRBJ1-5, with D tentatively TRBD1 (5 bases). Germline V gives CDR1 SNHLY, CDR2 FYNNEI. The V gene lost 6 bases and the J gene lost 4 bases, with 16 bases spanning the gap. This CDR3 has 15 amino acids.

The gene calls are TRBV10-3 and TRBJ2-2; 11 bases line up with TRBD1. This CDR3 has 15 residues. Per germline, CDR1 ENHRY and CDR2 SYGVKD. V was clipped by 7 bases and J by 0 bases; unmatched bases: 1. The CDR3 region is CAIKGQGANTGELFF. DNA for the CDR3: TGTGCCATCAAGGGACAGGGGGCGAACACCGGGGAGCTGTTTTTT.

This chain links TRBV6-6 with TRBJ2-6, with 7 bases aligning to TRBD1. The CDR3 spans 14 residues. J gave up 2 bases and V 6 bases, and 1 base lay outside the gene matches. The germline gives CDR1 MNHNY, CDR2 SVGAGI (reference sequence). CDR3 amino acids: CASSGTAGANVLTF. CDR3 nucleotide sequence: TGTGCCAGCAGCGGGACAGCTGGGGCCAACGTCCTGACTTTC.

V and J are TRBV19 and TRBJ2-1; TRBD2 aligns across 9 bases. Looked up from germline, CDR1 is LNHDA and CDR2 is SQIVND (reference sequence). The CDR3 covers 16 residues. V trimming: 8 bases; J trimming: 8 bases; junction bases outside the gene matches: 16. The CDR3 loop reads CASGGGGRGVGDEQFF. DNA of the CDR3: TGTGCCAGTGGAGGCGGCGGGAGGGGAGTTGGGGATGAGCAGTTCTTC.

The gene calls are TRBV30 and TRBJ1-6; the D gene is possibly TRBD1 (5 bases). Germline assignment: CDR1 GTSNPN and CDR2 SVGIG (reference sequence). The CDR3 contains 15 residues. V shed 0 bases and J shed 7 bases, with 13 bases lying between them. CDR3 nucleotides: TGTGCCTGGAGTGTACGGGCAGGGAAGAATTCACCCCTCCACTTT. Translating gives CAWSVRAGKNSPLHF.

The rearrangement uses TRBV5-7 and TRBJ1-2; TRBD1 agrees at 9 bases. TRBV5-7 is given ORF status, its function remaining uncertain. The CDR3 contains 14 residues. The V segment lost 3 bases and the J segment 3 bases; nucleotides outside the gene matches: 3. DNA of the CDR3: TGTGCCAGCAGCTCGGGACAGGGCGACTATGGCTACACCTTC. It yields the protein CASSSGQGDYGYTF.

The V and J genes are TRBV11-2 and TRBJ2-7; unclear D gene. Looked up from germline, CDR1 is SGHAT and CDR2 is FQNNGV. The germline V and J ends were trimmed by 6 bases and 3 bases, with 6 bases remaining between them. This CDR3 has 11 residues. Here the CDR3 reads CASSLFYEQYF. The CDR3 DNA is TGTGCCAGCAGTCTCTTCTACGAGCAGTACTTC. The whole variable domain, remainder taken from reference TRBV11-2 and TRBJ2-7, is EAGVAQSPRYKIIEKRQSVAFWCNPISGHATLYWYQQILGQGPKLLIQFQNNGVVDDSQLPKDRFSAERLKGVDSTLKIQPAKLEDSAVYLCASSLFYEQYFGPGTRLTVT.

The chain joins TRBV6-5 to TRBJ1-1; 8 nucleotides match TRBD1. V was pared by 5 bases and J by 1 base, with 3 bases of the junction left unmatched. The CDR3 runs to 14 residues. CDR1 and CDR2 (germline): MNHEY, SVGAGI. The CDR3 DNA reads as TGTGCCAGCAGTCGTGGACAGGGGAACACTGAAGCTTTCTTT. Protein product: CASSRGQGNTEAFF.

The chain combines TRBV1 with TRBJ2-7; the table's D call of TRBD1 was not tested on the DNA. TRBV1 is a recognized pseudogene. The CDR3 runs to 9 residues. The CDR3 loop is CTSSQGQHF. The CDR3 region has the DNA TGCACCAGCAGCCAGGGACAGCACTTC.

The chain has TRBV11-2 and TRBJ2-2, with no clear D. Germline V CDR1 and CDR2: SGHAT, FQNNGV. V lost 2 bases, J lost 6 bases, and 16 bases lay in between. This CDR3 is built from 16 residues. The CDR3 DNA is TGTGCCAGCAGCTTAAAGCCCCCCTTCAACCCCGGGGAGCTGTTTTTT. Translated, it gives CASSLKPPFNPGELFF.

The chain employs TRBV4-3 and TRBJ1-1, with D perhaps TRBD1 (5 bases). Germline V gene lookup returns CDR1 LGHNA and CDR2 YSLEER. CDR3 length: 15 amino acids. Between the trimmed V and J ends, which lost 0 bases and 6 bases, there was a span of 14 bases. The CDR3 loop reads CASSQDIAGTAEAFF. Here the CDR3 DNA reads TGCGCCAGCAGCCAAGATATTGCGGGGACGGCTGAAGCTTTCTTT.